One and the same sample provided the 6 T cell receptor beta chains below, sequenced in a study of shared clonotypes between healthy human individuals. Assay: immunoSEQ multiplex PCR; the TCRdb copy retains only in-frame clones and omits some. This sample yields more than 2 million clones, of which approximately 94% are seen a single time; approximately 1.2% belongs to the top ten. CD45RO-negative cells were positively selected for CCR7, leaving out terminally differentiated effector memory CD45RA+ cells. Sequencing input: naive CD8+ T cells sorted from blood. Receptor source: a man aged 18 to 30 in good health.

Remarks on this clone: Other DNA sequences in the sample encode the same CDR3. The gene calls are TRBV5-6 and TRBJ2-7; D is undetermined. Trimming removed 0 bases from V and 3 bases from J, with 10 bases in between. Germline CDR1 and CDR2: SGHDT and YYEEEE. The CDR3 runs to 14 residues. As DNA, the CDR3 is TGTGCCAGCAGCTTGGGCCTAGAGAGCTACGAGCAGTACTTC. Translating gives CASSLGLESYEQYF.

This chain uses TRBV5-1 with TRBJ2-7; D may correspond to TRBD1 or TRBD2 (6 bases each). This CDR3 has 15 amino acids. V was clipped by 4 bases and J by 3 bases, with 17 bases between them. Germline V gene sequence: CDR1 SGHRS, CDR2 YFSETQ. Written as DNA, the CDR3 is TGCGCCAGCAGCGCGACAGGTCCGGGGGACTACGAGCAGTACTTC. Translated: CASSATGPGDYEQYF.

This sequence joins TRBV21-1 and TRBJ1-1. TRBV21-1 is deemed a pseudogene. The CDR3 consists of 15 residues. The CDR3 spells CASSKEGGLDTEAFF. DNA of the CDR3: TGTGCCAGCAGCAAAGAGGGGGGGCTGGACACTGAAGCTTTCTTT.

The chain couples TRBV28 to TRBJ1-2; no firm D call. CDR1 MDHEN and CDR2 SYDVKM come from the germline V gene. V was clipped by 3 bases and J by 3 bases, with 17 bases between them. The CDR3 has 16 amino acids. CDR3 DNA: TGTGCCAGCAGTTTGGTACTCGGATCCGTTGACTATGGCTACACCTTC. Translating gives CASSLVLGSVDYGYTF.

The rearrangement uses TRBV2 and TRBJ2-5; D may correspond to TRBD1 or TRBD2 (5 bases each). Looked up from germline, CDR1 is SNHLY and CDR2 is FYNNEI. This CDR3 spans 12 amino acids. Trimming shortened V by 8 bases and J by 2 bases, and 9 bases separated the two germline ends. CDR3 coding DNA: TGTGCCAGCCGATGGGGGCAAGAGACCCAGTACTTC. Encoded protein: CASRWGQETQYF.

V usage is TRBV6-5 and J usage is TRBJ2-7; D ambiguous. The CDR3 spans 15 residues. CDR1 is MNHEY and CDR2 is SVGAGI in the germline V gene. Trimming removed 2 bases from V and 0 bases from J, with 11 bases in between. CDR3 DNA: TGTGCCAGCAGTTACCAACAGATAACCTCCTACGAGCAGTACTTC. Residues: CASSYQQITSYEQYF.